The 20 T cell receptor beta chains in this list originate from one sample, sequenced in a study of cytomegalovirus exposure and HLA in healthy donors. The repertoire was sequenced with immunoSEQ multiplex PCR; TCRdb's copy has only in-frame clones and lacks some. The data show 60,000 or so clones, around 90% seen once. The sequenced sample consisted of PBMCs. These receptors were collected from a man between 18 and 35 years old in good health and CMV-seronegative.

The chain is built from TRBV5-1 and TRBJ2-5, with 8 bases fitting TRBD2. CDR1 SGHRS and CDR2 YFSETQ come from the germline V gene. The CDR3 contains 11 residues. Trimming took 8 bases from V and 5 from J; bases not matched to a gene: 2. This CDR3 reads CASTSGETQYF. In DNA form, the CDR3 reads TGCGCCAGTACTAGCGGTGAGACCCAGTACTTC.

The chain links TRBV19 to TRBJ2-5; 7 nucleotides agree with TRBD2. The V gene's germline CDR1 is LNHDA and CDR2 SQIVND (reference sequence). Trimming at V came to 4 bases and at J to 3 bases, leaving 8 bases not matched to a gene. The CDR3 extends over 15 amino acids. The CDR3 here is CASSNLLAIKETQYF. The CDR3 region has the DNA TGTGCCAGTAGTAACCTACTAGCGATTAAAGAGACCCAGTACTTC.

The chain links TRBV7-3 to TRBJ2-1; 7 nucleotides agree with TRBD2. After removal of 0 bases from V and 5 bases from J, the junction contained 4 bases not matched to a gene. The CDR3 totals 15 residues. From germline, CDR1 is SGHTA and CDR2 FQGTGA. CDR3: CASSLTSGTNNEQFF. The CDR3 nucleotides read TGTGCCAGCAGCTTAACCAGCGGGACCAACAATGAGCAGTTCTTC.

The rearrangement uses TRBV7-3 and TRBJ2-7; maybe TRBD2 (6 bases). Germline CDR1 reads SGHTA; CDR2 reads FQGTGA. The CDR3 totals 14 residues. V was pared by 5 bases and J by 5 bases, with 16 bases between. CDR3: CASSPVGGGDEQYF. In DNA form, the CDR3 reads TGTGCCAGCAGCCCTGTGGGAGGAGGGGACGAGCAGTACTTC.

V is TRBV28 and J is TRBJ1-2, with TRBD1 as a possible D gene (6 bases). CDR3 length: 12 residues. Looked up from germline, CDR1 is MDHEN and CDR2 is SYDVKM. V was clipped by 11 bases and J by 2 bases, with 12 bases between them. CDR3: CAGGADNYGYTF. CDR3 in DNA: TGTGCCGGGGGGGCGGACAACTATGGCTACACCTTC.

This clone was seen just once. This sequence joins TRBV6-1 and TRBJ2-2; D unresolved. The germline V gene encodes CDR1 MNHNS and CDR2 SASEGT. The CDR3 is made up of 14 amino acids. Trimming removed 7 bases at V and 4 bases at J, with 13 bases between. In DNA form, the CDR3 reads TGTGCCAGCATAGGTTGGTCGGGCACCGGGGAGCTGTTTTTT. Translation gives CASIGWSGTGELFF.

V and J are TRBV11-3 and TRBJ2-1, with D uncertain. Germline V lookup: CDR1 SGHNT, CDR2 YENEEA. V lost 0 bases to trimming and J lost 10 bases, with 7 bases between them. The CDR3 spans 12 residues. The chain's CDR3 is CASSLDRGEQFF. For the CDR3, the DNA is TGTGCCAGCAGCTTAGATCGAGGAGAGCAGTTCTTC.

The gene calls are TRBV7-2 and TRBJ2-7; D is ambiguous. The V gene's germline CDR1 is SGHTA and CDR2 FQGNSA. CDR3 length equals 13 residues. V lost 1 base, J lost 3 bases, and 7 bases lay in between. The CDR3 DNA sequence: TGTGCCAGCAGCTTAGGACTCTTCTACGAGCAGTACTTC. Its translation: CASSLGLFYEQYF.

The chain recombines TRBV9 with TRBJ2-5; D not resolved. Germline assignment: CDR1 SGDLS and CDR2 YYNGEE. With 3 bases removed from V and 5 bases from J, the gap between germline ends came to 11 bases. This CDR3 has 13 amino acids. CDR3 residues: CASSALLAETQYF. The CDR3 DNA reads TGTGCCAGCAGCGCCCTCCTCGCGGAGACCCAGTACTTC.

This clone has only a few counts. The V call is TRBV19, the J call TRBJ2-7; D possibly corresponds to TRBD1 (5 bases). The CDR3 is 13 amino acids. The germline V gene encodes CDR1 LNHDA and CDR2 SQIVND (reference sequence). Trimming removed 4 bases at V and 2 bases at J, with 9 bases between. CDR3 nucleotide sequence: TGTGCCAGTAGTAAAACAGGAACCTACGAGCAGTACTTC. Encoded protein: CASSKTGTYEQYF.

The chain is built from TRBV5-1 and TRBJ2-1, with D perhaps matching TRBD1 (5 bases). The CDR3 runs to 14 residues. Germline assignment: CDR1 SGHRS and CDR2 YFSETQ. V was cut by 3 bases and J by 1 base, with 8 bases left in between. CDR3 residues: CASSSQGSYNEQFF. The CDR3 DNA reads TGCGCCAGCAGCTCCCAGGGATCCTACAATGAGCAGTTCTTC.

This clone was picked up one time. The V and J genes are TRBV10-3 and TRBJ2-7; TRBD1 aligns across 7 bases. CDR1 and CDR2 from the germline V gene are ENHRY and SYGVKD. CDR3 length equals 15 residues. Losses at the gene ends were 6 bases for V and 7 bases for J; bases not matched to a gene: 15. CDR3 DNA: TGTGCCATCAGCTTAACCCGGGACAGCCTGGAGGAGCAGTACTTC. The encoded protein is CAISLTRDSLEEQYF.

The chain couples TRBV27 to TRBJ2-2; D possibly corresponds to TRBD2 (6 bases). The germline V and J ends were trimmed by 1 base and 2 bases, with 11 bases remaining between them. The germline V gene encodes CDR1 MNHEY and CDR2 SMNVEV (reference sequence). The CDR3 extends over 16 amino acids. For the CDR3, the DNA is TGTGCCAGCAGTTTATTTGTGGCGGGAAACACCGGGGAGCTGTTTTTT. Translation gives CASSLFVAGNTGELFF.

This chain joins TRBV6-1 and TRBJ2-5; 9 nucleotides agree with TRBD1. J lost 5 bases, V lost 6 bases, and 7 bases had no gene match. The CDR3 extends over 14 amino acids. Germline V gene data show CDR1 as MNHNS and CDR2 as SASEGT. Here the CDR3 DNA reads TGTGCCAGCAGCGGGGACAGGGTTTGGGAGACCCAGTACTTC. Protein: CASSGDRVWETQYF.

V is TRBV6-6 and J is TRBJ2-7; D possibly corresponds to TRBD1 (5 bases). CDR1 and CDR2 (germline): MNHNY, SVGAGI (reference sequence). The CDR3 is 15 amino acids. Trimming took 0 bases from V and 3 from J, leaving 12 bases between them. CDR3 amino acids: CASSYSPQGIYEQYF. CDR3 coding DNA: TGTGCCAGCAGTTACTCACCCCAGGGAATCTACGAGCAGTACTTC.

J is TRBJ2-3 and V is TRBV27, with D hard to call. V was shortened by 7 bases and J by 4 bases, with 18 bases between the two germline ends. The CDR3 contains 15 residues. The V gene's germline CDR1 is MNHEY and CDR2 SMNVEV (reference sequence). The CDR3, as DNA: TGTGCCAGCACCGCCCTTACGCCAAAGCCAGATACGCAGTATTTT. It specifies CASTALTPKPDTQYF.

This clone was detected only once. The genes are TRBV11-3 and TRBJ2-2; TRBD2 might be the D (7 bases). The CDR3 spans 16 residues. Germline loops: CDR1 SGHNT, CDR2 YENEEA. V lost 5 bases, J lost 5 bases, and 18 bases lay in between. The CDR3 loop is CASSGRGGSFTGELFF. CDR3 bases: TGTGCCAGCAGCGGAAGGGGGGGGTCGTTTACCGGGGAGCTGTTTTTT.

This chain links TRBV19 with TRBJ2-7; perhaps TRBD1 as D (5 bases). The CDR3 loop spans 11 amino acids. The germline CDR1 and CDR2 sequences are LNHDA and SQIVND (reference sequence). Trimming cost V 4 bases and J 11 bases, with 12 bases left between them. The CDR3 DNA reads TGTGCCAGTAGTAATCAGGGCTTGGAGTACTTC. Its protein product is CASSNQGLEYF.

This chain uses TRBV18 with TRBJ2-7; a weak D match, TRBD2 (5 bases). Germline-derived CDR1 and CDR2 are KGHSH and LQKENI. The V end lost 6 bases, the J end lost 3 bases, and 12 bases lay between the germline ends. CDR3 length equals 13 residues. The CDR3 sequence: CASSPEDDYEQYF. CDR3 sequence (DNA): TGTGCCAGCTCTCCGGAGGATGACTACGAGCAGTACTTC.

The V and J genes are TRBV4-1 and TRBJ2-1; TRBD2 might be the D (7 bases). V was clipped by 9 bases and J by 7 bases, with 16 bases between them. This CDR3 region has 13 residues. Germline CDR1 and CDR2: MGHRA and YSYEKL. DNA of the CDR3: TGCGCCAGTCGGGGGGCTAGCAGGAATGAGCAGTTCTTC. This encodes CASRGASRNEQFF.